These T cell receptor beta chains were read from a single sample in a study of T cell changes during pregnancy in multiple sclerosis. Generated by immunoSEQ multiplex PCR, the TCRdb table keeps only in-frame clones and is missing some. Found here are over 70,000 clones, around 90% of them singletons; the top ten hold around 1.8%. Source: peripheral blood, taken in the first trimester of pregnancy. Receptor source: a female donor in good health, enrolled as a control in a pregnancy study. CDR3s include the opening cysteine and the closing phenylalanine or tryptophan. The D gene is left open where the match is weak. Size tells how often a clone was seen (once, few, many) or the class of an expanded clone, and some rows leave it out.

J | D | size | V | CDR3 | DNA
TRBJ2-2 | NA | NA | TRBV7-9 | CASSLAAGSGELFF | TGTGCCAGCAGCTTAGCGGCAGGGTCCGGGGAGCTGTTTTTT
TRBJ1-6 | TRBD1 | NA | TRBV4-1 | CASSQVGDSYSPLHF | TGCGCCAGCAGCCAAGTCGGGGACAGCTATTCACCCCTCCACTTT
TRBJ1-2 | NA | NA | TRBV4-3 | CASSQALRDTPFRNYGYTF | TGCGCCAGCAGCCAAGCCTTACGGGACACTCCTTTCCGAAACTATGGCTACACCTTC
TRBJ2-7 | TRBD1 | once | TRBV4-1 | CASSHPGQALYEQYF | TGCGCCAGCAGCCACCCGGGACAGGCACTTTACGAGCAGTACTTC
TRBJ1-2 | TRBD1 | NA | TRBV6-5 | CASRGQGLPLRGYTF | TGTGCCAGCAGGGGACAGGGTCTCCCCCTTCGGGGCTACACCTTC
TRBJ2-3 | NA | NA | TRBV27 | CASTRYRDISDTQYF | TGTGCCAGCACTCGATACCGGGACATCAGCGATACGCAGTATTTT
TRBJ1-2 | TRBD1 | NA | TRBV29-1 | CSVVGQGGYGYTF | TGCAGCGTTGTGGGACAGGGTGGCTATGGCTACACCTTC
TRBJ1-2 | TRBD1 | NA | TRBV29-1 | CSASTRKASQGGYGYTF | TGCAGCGCCTCGACAAGGAAGGCCTCTCAGGGGGGCTATGGCTACACCTTC
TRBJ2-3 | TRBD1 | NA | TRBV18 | CASSLRQGFTDTQYF | TGTGCCAGCTCATTACGACAGGGGTTCACAGATACGCAGTATTTT
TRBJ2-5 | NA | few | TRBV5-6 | CASSPGKGQETQYF | TGTGCCAGCAGCCCAGGAAAGGGGCAAGAGACCCAGTACTTC
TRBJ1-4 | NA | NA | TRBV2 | CASTVFGTTNEKLFF | TGTGCCAGCACAGTTTTTGGCACAACTAATGAAAAACTGTTTTTT
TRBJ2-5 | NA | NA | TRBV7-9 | CASSSRGETQYF | TGTGCCAGCAGTTCTAGAGGAGAGACCCAGTACTTC
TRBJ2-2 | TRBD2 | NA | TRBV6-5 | CASSYSSGGAGGELFF | TGTGCCAGCAGTTACTCTAGCGGGGGGGCCGGCGGGGAGCTGTTTTTT
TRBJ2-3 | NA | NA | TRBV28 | CASSLPLSDTQYF | TGTGCCAGCAGTTTACCCCTTTCGGATACGCAGTATTTT
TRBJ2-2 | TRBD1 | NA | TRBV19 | CASSMLGGLPNTGELFF | TGTGCCAGTAGTATGTTAGGGGGCCTCCCGAACACCGGGGAGCTGTTTTTT
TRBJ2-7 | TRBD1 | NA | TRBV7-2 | CASSFGDRRGYEQYF | TGTGCCAGCAGCTTTGGGGACAGGCGAGGCTACGAGCAGTACTTC
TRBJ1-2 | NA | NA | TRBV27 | CASSPYQGNYGYTF | TGTGCCAGCAGTCCTTACCAGGGGAACTATGGCTACACCTTC
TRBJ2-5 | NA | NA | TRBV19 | CASSRSDKYGTQYF | TGTGCCAGTAGTCGATCGGACAAATATGGGACCCAGTACTTC
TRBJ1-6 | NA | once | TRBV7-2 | CASSSLNSPLHF | TGTGCCAGCAGCTCCCTCAATTCACCCCTCCACTTT
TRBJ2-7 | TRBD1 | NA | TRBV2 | CASFYRGSEQYF | TGTGCCAGTTTTTACAGGGGAAGCGAGCAGTACTTC
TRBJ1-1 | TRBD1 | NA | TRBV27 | CASSFWSGGRAEAFF | TGTGCCAGCAGTTTTTGGTCAGGGGGCAGAGCTGAAGCTTTCTTT
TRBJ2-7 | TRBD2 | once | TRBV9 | CASSIRGDSSYEQYF | TGTGCCAGCAGCATACGGGGGGATAGCTCCTACGAGCAGTACTTC
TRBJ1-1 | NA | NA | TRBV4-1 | CASSQDPRAGSTEAFF | TGCGCCAGCAGCCAAGATCCCAGGGCCGGGAGCACTGAAGCTTTCTTT
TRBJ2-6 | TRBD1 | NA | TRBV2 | CASTPGQGASGANVLTF | TGTGCCAGCACGCCGGGACAGGGGGCGTCTGGGGCCAACGTCCTGACTTTC
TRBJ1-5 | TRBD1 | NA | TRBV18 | CASSRDRGSYQPQHF | TGTGCCAGCTCCCGGGACAGGGGGTCGTATCAGCCCCAGCATTTT
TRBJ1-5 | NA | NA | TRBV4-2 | CASSPNFNQPQHF | TGTGCCAGCAGCCCGAACTTCAATCAGCCCCAGCATTTT
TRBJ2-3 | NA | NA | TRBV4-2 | CASSQDAGDTQYF | TGTGCCAGCAGCCAAGATGCGGGGGATACGCAGTATTTT
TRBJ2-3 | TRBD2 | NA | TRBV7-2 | CASSLGTSGSRTDTQYF | TGTGCCAGCAGCTTAGGGACTAGCGGTTCACGCACAGATACGCAGTATTTT
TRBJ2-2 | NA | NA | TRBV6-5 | CASRPPGNTGELFF | TGTGCCAGCAGACCCCCAGGGAACACCGGGGAGCTGTTTTTT
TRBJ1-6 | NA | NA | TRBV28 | CASTPGPGGSPLHF | TGTGCCAGCACCCCGGGACCGGGAGGATCACCCCTCCACTTT
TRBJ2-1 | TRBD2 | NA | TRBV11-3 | CASSHGLAGGNEQFF | TGTGCCAGCAGCCACGGACTAGCGGGGGGCAATGAGCAGTTCTTC
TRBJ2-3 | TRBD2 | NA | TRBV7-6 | CASSLKAGGTDTQYF | TGTGCCAGCAGCTTAAAAGCGGGGGGCACAGATACGCAGTATTTT
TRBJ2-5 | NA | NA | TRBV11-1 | CASSFQGGGETQYF | TGTGCCAGCAGCTTTCAGGGAGGCGGAGAGACCCAGTACTTC